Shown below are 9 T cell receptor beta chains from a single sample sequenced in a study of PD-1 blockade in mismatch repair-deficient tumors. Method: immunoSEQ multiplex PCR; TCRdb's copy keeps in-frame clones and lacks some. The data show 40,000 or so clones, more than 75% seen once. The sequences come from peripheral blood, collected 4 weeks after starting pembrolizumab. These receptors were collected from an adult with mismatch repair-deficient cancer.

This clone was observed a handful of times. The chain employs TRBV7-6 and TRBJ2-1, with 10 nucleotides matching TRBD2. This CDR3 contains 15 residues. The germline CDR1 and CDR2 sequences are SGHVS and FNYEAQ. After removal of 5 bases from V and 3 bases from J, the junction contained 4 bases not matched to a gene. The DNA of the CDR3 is TGTGCCAGCAGCGACCGGACTAGCGGCTACAATGAGCAGTTCTTC. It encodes CASSDRTSGYNEQFF.

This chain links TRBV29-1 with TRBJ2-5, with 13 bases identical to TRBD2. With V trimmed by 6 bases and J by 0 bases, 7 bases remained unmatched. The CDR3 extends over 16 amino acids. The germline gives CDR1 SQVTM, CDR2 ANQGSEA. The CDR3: CSVKGLAGTNQETQYF. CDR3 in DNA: TGCAGCGTGAAGGGACTAGCGGGAACCAACCAAGAGACCCAGTACTTC.

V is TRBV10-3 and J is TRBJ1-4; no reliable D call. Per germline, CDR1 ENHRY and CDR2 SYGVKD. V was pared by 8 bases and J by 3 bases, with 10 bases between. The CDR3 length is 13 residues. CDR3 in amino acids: CAISGNSNEKLFF. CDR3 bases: TGTGCCATCTCGGGGAACTCTAATGAAAAACTGTTTTTT.

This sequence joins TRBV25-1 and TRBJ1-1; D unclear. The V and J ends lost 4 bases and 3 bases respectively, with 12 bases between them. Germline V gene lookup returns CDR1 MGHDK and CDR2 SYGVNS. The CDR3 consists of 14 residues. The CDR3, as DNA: TGTGCCAGCAGTGCGGCAATCACGGACACTGAAGCTTTCTTT. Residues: CASSAAITDTEAFF.

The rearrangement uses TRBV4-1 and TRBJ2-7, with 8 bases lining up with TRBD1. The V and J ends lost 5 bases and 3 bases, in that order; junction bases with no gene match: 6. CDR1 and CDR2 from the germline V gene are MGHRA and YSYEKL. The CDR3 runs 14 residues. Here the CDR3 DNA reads TGCGCCAGCAGCTCCAGGGGGCACCTCTACGAGCAGTACTTC. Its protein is CASSSRGHLYEQYF.

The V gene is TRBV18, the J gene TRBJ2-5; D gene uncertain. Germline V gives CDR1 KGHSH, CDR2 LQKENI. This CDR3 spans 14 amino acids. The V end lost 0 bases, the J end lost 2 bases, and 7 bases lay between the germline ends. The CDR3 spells CASSPPGRQETQYF. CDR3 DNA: TGTGCCAGCTCACCACCGGGCAGACAAGAGACCCAGTACTTC.

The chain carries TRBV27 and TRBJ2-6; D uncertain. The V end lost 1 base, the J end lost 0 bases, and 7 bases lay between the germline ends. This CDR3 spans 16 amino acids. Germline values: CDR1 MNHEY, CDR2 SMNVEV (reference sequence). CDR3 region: CASSLYASSGANVLTF. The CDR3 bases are TGTGCCAGCAGTTTATACGCCTCCTCTGGGGCCAACGTCCTGACTTTC.

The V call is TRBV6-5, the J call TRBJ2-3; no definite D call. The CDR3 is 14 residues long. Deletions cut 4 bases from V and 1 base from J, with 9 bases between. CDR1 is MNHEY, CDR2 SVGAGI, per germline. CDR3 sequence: CASSSPGGTDTQYF. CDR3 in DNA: TGTGCCAGCAGTTCCCCTGGTGGCACAGATACGCAGTATTTT.

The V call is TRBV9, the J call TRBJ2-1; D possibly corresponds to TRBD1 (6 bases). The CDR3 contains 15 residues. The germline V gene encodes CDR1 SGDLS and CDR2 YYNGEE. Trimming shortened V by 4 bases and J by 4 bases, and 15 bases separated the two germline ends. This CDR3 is CASSSRDMDYNEQFF. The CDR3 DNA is TGTGCCAGCAGCTCCCGGGACATGGATTACAATGAGCAGTTCTTC.